This T cell receptor (beta chain) emerged from a study of T cell responses to AZD1222 COVID-19 vaccine. CDR1 and CDR2 (germline): SGHKS, YYEKEE (reference sequence). The CDR3 runs to 13 residues. The V end was cut by 7 bases, the J end by 0 bases, with 8 bases between. Assay: immunoSEQ multiplex PCR; the TCRdb copy retains only in-frame clones and omits some. The table lists some 130,000 clones, about 94% of them singletons. Sample: peripheral blood, taken on day 0 of AZD1222 vaccination. This clonotype originated in an adult in good health. The chain has TRBV5-5 and TRBJ1-5; unclear D gene. CDR3 nucleotides: TGTGCCAGCGCAGTTTATAGCAATCAGCCCCAGCATTTT. This translates into CASAVYSNQPQHF. The whole variable domain, remainder taken from reference TRBV5-5 and TRBJ1-5, is DAGVTQSPTHLIKTRGQQVTLRCSPISGHKSVSWYQQVLGQGPQFIFQYYEKEERGRGNFPDRFSARQFPNYSSELNVNALLLGDSALYLCASAVYSNQPQHFGDGTRLSIL.